Described below is a single T cell receptor beta chain sequence and its context. Its antigen is unknown. The entry originates in a study of siplizumab effects on memory and regulatory T cells. Regarding the study as a whole: Naive T cells seemed more diverse than memory cells; they also seemed major alloresponse contributors. Among alloreactive clones, only a minor fraction mapped to unstimulated subsets. Siplizumab produced a significant drop in alloreactive sequences attributable to unstimulated CD4+ memory cells.

Germline CDR1 SGHTA, CDR2 FQGNSA. J lost 4 bases, V lost 5 bases, and 7 bases had no gene match. CDR3 length: 17 residues. Approximately 93,000 TCR templates per sample were assayed. Assay: immunoSEQ multiplex PCR; the TCRdb copy retains only in-frame clones and omits some. The table lists some 110,000 clones, approximately 94% of them singletons. Sequenced: CD4+ T cells sorted from blood. This TCR was sampled from a human donor in good health. The rearrangement links TRBV7-2 to TRBJ2-3, with 15 bases matching TRBD2. CDR3 protein: CASSRTSGRAGADTQYF. CDR3 DNA: TGTGCCAGCAGCCGGACTAGCGGGAGGGCCGGGGCAGATACGCAGTATTTT.